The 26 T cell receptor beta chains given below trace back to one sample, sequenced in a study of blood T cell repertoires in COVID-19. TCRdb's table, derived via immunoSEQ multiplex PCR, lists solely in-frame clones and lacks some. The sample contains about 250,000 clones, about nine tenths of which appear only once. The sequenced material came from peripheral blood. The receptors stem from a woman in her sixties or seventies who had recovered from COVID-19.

The CDR3 sequence: CASSTLAGFEQYF. The CDR3 DNA follows: TGTGCCAGCAGTACGCTAGCTGGCTTCGAGCAGTACTTC. This chain uses TRBV5-5 with TRBJ2-7, with TRBD2 as a possible D gene (5 bases). Per germline, CDR1 SGHKS and CDR2 YYEKEE (reference sequence). V was trimmed by 5 bases and J by 6 bases, leaving 15 bases between them. The CDR3 sequence is 13 residues long.

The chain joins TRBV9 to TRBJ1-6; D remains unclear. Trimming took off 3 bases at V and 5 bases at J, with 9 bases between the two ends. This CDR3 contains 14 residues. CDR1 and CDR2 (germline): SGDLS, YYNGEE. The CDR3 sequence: CASSGGMDNSPLHF. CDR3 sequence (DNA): TGTGCCAGCAGCGGAGGGATGGATAATTCACCCCTCCACTTT.

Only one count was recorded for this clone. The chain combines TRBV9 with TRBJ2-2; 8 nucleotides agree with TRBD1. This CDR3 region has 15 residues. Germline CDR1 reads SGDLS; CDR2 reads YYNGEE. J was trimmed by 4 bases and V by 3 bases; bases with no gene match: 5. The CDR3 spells CASSARTGFTGELFF. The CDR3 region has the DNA TGTGCCAGCAGCGCAAGGACAGGGTTCACCGGGGAGCTGTTTTTT.

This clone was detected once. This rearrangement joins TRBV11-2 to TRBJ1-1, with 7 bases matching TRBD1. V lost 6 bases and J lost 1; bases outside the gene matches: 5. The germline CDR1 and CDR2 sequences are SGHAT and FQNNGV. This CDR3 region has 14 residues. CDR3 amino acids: CASRTGVENTEAFF. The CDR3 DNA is TGTGCCAGCAGAACAGGGGTGGAGAACACTGAAGCTTTCTTT.

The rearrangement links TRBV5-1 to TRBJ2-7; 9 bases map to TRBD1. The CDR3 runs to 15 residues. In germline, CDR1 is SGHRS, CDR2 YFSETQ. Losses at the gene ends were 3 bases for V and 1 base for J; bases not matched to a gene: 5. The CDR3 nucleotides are TGCGCCAGCAGCTCACCGGGACAGGGTTCCTACGAGCAGTACTTC. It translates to CASSSPGQGSYEQYF. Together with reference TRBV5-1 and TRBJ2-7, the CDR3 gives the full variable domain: KAGVTQTPRYLIKTRGQQVTLSCSPISGHRSVSWYQQTPGQGLQFLFEYFSETQRNKGNFPGRFSGRQFSNSRSEMNVSTLELGDSALYLCASSSPGQGSYEQYFGPGTRLTVT.

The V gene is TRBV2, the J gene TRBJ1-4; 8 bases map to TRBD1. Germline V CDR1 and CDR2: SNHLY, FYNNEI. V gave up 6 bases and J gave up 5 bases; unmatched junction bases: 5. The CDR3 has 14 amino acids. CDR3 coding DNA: TGTGCCAGCAGGGGGACAGGTGTGAATGAAAAACTGTTTTTT. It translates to CASRGTGVNEKLFF.

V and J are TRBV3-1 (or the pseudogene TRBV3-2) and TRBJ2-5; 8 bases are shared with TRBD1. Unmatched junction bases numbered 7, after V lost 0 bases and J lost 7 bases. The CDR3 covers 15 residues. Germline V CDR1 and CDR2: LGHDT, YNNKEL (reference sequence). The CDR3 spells CASSQDWTGSGTQYF. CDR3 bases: TGTGCCAGCAGCCAAGATTGGACAGGGTCTGGGACCCAGTACTTC.

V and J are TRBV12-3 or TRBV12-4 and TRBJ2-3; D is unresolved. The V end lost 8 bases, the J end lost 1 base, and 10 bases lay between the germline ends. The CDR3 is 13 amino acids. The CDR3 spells CASHPQGTDTQYF. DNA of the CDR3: TGTGCCAGCCATCCTCAGGGCACAGATACGCAGTATTTT.

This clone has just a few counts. CDR3 amino acids: CASSVRQGMNTEAFF. In DNA form, the CDR3 reads TGTGCCAGCAGCGTAAGACAGGGGATGAACACTGAAGCTTTCTTT. The rearrangement links TRBV9 to TRBJ1-1, with TRBD1 identical over 8 bases. Trimming removed 1 base from V and 0 bases from J; junction bases left unmatched: 2. CDR3 length: 15 amino acids. CDR1 is SGDLS, CDR2 YYNGEE, per germline.

The CDR3 DNA sequence: TGTGCCATCAGCGACAGAACCAATCAGCCCCAGCATTTT. This translates into CAISDRTNQPQHF. V is TRBV10-3 and J is TRBJ1-5, with a possible D match to TRBD1 (5 bases). V gave up 6 bases and J gave up 3 bases, with 9 bases separating them. CDR3 length: 13 residues. Germline V gives CDR1 ENHRY, CDR2 SYGVKD.

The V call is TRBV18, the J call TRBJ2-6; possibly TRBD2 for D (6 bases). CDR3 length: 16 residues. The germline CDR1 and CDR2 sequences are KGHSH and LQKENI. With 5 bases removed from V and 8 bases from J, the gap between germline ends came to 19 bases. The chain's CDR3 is CASSARGGRVTNVLTF. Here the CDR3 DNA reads TGTGCCAGCTCAGCTCGGGGAGGACGCGTGACCAACGTCCTGACTTTC.

The CDR3 region has the DNA TGTGCCAGCAGCCAAGATCGCACTTCCTACGAGCAGTACTTC. Protein sequence: CASSQDRTSYEQYF. The rearrangement uses TRBV3-1 (or the pseudogene TRBV3-2) and TRBJ2-7; D is ambiguous. Germline loops: CDR1 LGHDT, CDR2 YNNKEL (reference sequence). The CDR3 consists of 14 residues. Between the trimmed V and J ends, which lost 0 bases and 1 base, there was a span of 7 bases.

This CDR3 reads CASSQAGNSPLHF. The CDR3 DNA reads TGTGCCAGCAGCCAAGCGGGTAATTCACCCCTCCACTTT. This sequence joins TRBV4-2 and TRBJ1-6; D is undetermined. In germline, CDR1 is LGHNA, CDR2 YNFKEQ. The CDR3 consists of 13 residues. The V end lost 1 base, the J end lost 6 bases, and 4 bases lay between the germline ends.

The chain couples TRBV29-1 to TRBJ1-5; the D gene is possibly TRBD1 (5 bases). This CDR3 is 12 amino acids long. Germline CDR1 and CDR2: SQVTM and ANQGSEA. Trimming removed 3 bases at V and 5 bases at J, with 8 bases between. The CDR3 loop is CSVDEGDQPQHF. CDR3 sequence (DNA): TGCAGCGTTGATGAAGGGGATCAGCCCCAGCATTTT.

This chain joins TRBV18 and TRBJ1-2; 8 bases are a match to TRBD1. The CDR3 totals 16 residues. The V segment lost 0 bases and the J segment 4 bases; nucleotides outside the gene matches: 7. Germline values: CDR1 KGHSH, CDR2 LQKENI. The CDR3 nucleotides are TGTGCCAGCTCACCACCGACAGGGGAGTTGGGCTATGGCTACACCTTC. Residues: CASSPPTGELGYGYTF.

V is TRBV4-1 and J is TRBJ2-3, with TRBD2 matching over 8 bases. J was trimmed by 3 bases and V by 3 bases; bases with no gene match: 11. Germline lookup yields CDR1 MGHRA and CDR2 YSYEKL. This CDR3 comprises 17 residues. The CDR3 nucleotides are TGCGCCAGCAGCCAGGAGTTGGCGGGGGGTGGGACAGATACGCAGTATTTT. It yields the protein CASSQELAGGGTDTQYF.

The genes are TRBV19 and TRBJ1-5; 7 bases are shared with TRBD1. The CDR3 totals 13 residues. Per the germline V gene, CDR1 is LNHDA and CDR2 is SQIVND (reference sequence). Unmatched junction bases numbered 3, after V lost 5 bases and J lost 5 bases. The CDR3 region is CASSRDRDQPQHF. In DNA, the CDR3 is TGTGCCAGTAGTCGGGACAGAGATCAGCCCCAGCATTTT.

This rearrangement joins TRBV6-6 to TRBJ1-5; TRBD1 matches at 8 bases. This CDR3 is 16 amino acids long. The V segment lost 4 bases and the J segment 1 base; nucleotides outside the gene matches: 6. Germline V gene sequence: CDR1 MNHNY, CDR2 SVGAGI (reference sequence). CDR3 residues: CASSSGQGGSNQPQHF. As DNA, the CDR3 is TGTGCCAGCAGTTCCGGACAGGGCGGGAGCAATCAGCCCCAGCATTTT.

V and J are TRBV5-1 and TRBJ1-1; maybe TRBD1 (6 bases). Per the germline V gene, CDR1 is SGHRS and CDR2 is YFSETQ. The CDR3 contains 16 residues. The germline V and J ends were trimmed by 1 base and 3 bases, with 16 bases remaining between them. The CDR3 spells CASSLFTGRSHTEAFF. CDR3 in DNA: TGCGCCAGCAGCTTGTTCACAGGGAGAAGTCACACTGAAGCTTTCTTT. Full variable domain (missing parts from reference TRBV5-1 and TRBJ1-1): KAGVTQTPRYLIKTRGQQVTLSCSPISGHRSVSWYQQTPGQGLQFLFEYFSETQRNKGNFPGRFSGRQFSNSRSEMNVSTLELGDSALYLCASSLFTGRSHTEAFFGQGTRLTVV.

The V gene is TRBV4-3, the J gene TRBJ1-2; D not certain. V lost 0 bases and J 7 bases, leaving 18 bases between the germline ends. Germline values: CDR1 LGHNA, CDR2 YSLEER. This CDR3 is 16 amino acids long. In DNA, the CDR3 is TGCGCCAGCAGCCAAGATTACAATGGGAGACCGGGTGGCTACACCTTC. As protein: CASSQDYNGRPGGYTF.

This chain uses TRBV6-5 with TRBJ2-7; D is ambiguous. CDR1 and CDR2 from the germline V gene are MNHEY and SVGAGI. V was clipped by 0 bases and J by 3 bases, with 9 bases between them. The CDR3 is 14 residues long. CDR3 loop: CASSYSNNDYEQYF. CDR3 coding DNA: TGTGCCAGCAGTTACTCGAACAATGACTACGAGCAGTACTTC.

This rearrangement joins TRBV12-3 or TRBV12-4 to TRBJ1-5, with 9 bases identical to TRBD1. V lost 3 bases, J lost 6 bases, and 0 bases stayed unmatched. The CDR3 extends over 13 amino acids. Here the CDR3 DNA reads TGTGCCAGCAGTTTGACAGGGGGTCAGCCCCAGCATTTT. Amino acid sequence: CASSLTGGQPQHF.

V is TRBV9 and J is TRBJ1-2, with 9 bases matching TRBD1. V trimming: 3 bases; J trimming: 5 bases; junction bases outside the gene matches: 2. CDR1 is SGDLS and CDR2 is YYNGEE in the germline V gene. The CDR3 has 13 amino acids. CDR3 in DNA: TGTGCCAGCAGCGGGACAGGGGTATATGGCTACACCTTC. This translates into CASSGTGVYGYTF.

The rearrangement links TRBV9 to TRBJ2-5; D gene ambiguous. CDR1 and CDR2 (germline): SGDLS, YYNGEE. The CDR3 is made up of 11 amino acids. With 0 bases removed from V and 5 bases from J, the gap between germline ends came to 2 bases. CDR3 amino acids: CASSVAETQYF. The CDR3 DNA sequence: TGTGCCAGCAGCGTAGCGGAGACCCAGTACTTC.

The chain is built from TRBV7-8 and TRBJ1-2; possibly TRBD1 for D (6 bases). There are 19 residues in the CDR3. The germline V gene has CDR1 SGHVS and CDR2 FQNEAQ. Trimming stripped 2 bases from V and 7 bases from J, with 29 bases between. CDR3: CASSLLFRDNREPLGGYTF. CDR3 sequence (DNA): TGTGCCAGCAGCTTATTGTTTAGGGACAATAGGGAACCCCTGGGTGGCTACACCTTC.

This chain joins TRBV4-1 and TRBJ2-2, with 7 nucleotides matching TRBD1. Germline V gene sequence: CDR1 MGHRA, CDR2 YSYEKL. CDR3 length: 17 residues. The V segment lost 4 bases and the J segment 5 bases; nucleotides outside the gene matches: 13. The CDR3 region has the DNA TGCGCCAGCAGCCTGGGCAGGAACAGGGGAGTGACCGGGGAGCTGTTTTTT. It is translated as CASSLGRNRGVTGELFF.